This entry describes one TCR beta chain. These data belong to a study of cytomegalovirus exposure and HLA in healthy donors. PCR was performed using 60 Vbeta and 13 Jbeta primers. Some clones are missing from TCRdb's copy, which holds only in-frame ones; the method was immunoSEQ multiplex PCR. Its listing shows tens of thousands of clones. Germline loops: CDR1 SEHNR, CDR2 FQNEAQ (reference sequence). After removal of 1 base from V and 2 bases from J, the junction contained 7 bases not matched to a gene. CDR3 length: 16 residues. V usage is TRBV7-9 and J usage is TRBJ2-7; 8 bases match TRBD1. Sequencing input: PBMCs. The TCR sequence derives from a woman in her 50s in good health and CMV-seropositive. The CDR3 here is CASSLGPTGVPYEQYF. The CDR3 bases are TGTGCCAGCAGCTTAGGTCCGACAGGGGTCCCCTACGAGCAGTACTTC.